Following are 9 T cell receptor beta chains from one sample sequenced in a study of monozygotic twins with inflammatory bowel disease. Using the 5' RACE reads, TCRdb records one entry per CDR3 protein without DNA. This sample's table has roughly 330,000 distinct CDR3 sequences. What was sequenced was blood. All receptors come from a human donor with ulcerative colitis or Crohn's disease, or a healthy co-twin of an affected twin (not recorded which).

V is TRBV4-1 and J is TRBJ2-1; TCRdb's assignment of TRBD2 cannot be checked, as there is no DNA. Germline lookup yields CDR1 MGHRA and CDR2 YSYEKL. The CDR3 consists of 15 residues. CDR3 region: CASSRLEGGTNEQFF.

The chain carries TRBV20-1 and TRBJ1-1. Germline loops: CDR1 DFQATT, CDR2 SNEGSKA (reference sequence). The CDR3 sequence is 12 residues long. The CDR3 sequence: CSLRTLNTEAFF.

The chain is built from TRBV18 and TRBJ2-7. The CDR3 is made up of 11 amino acids. Germline lookup yields CDR1 KGHSH and CDR2 LQKENI. This CDR3 is CASSPSDEQYF.

The rearrangement links TRBV20-1 to TRBJ1-1; TCRdb designates TRBD1, a call that cannot be tested without DNA. The CDR3 spans 15 residues. CDR1 and CDR2 from the germline V gene are DFQATT and SNEGSKA (reference sequence). The CDR3 sequence is CSARDGTVMNTEAFF.

The V and J genes are TRBV3-1 and TRBJ2-1; without DNA, the TCRdb call of TRBD2 cannot be checked. The CDR3 covers 15 residues. CDR1 is LGHDT, CDR2 YNNKEL, per germline (reference sequence). CDR3 in amino acids: CASSPPSGSLNEQFF.

The chain employs TRBV7-8 and TRBJ2-7; TCRdb calls TRBD2, which cannot be checked without DNA. Per the germline V gene, CDR1 is SGHVS and CDR2 is FQNEAQ. There are 14 residues in the CDR3. Here the CDR3 reads CASSQRRVGVEQYF.

The genes are TRBV27 and TRBJ1-1; TCRdb designates TRBD1, a call that cannot be tested without DNA. The CDR3 is 16 residues long. Looked up from germline, CDR1 is MNHEY and CDR2 is SMNVEV (reference sequence). The CDR3 loop is CASSDGTGGEATEAFF.

This chain connects TRBV20-1 to TRBJ2-7; TCRdb returns TRBD2, unconfirmable since there is no DNA. This CDR3 is built from 16 residues. CDR1 is DFQATT, CDR2 SNEGSKA, per germline (reference sequence). This CDR3 reads CSARDQGDGPGYEQYF.

The chain employs TRBV5-1 and TRBJ1-4. The CDR3 length is 15 residues. Looked up from germline, CDR1 is SGHRS and CDR2 is YFSETQ. CDR3 loop: CASSLGAGINEKLFF.